The rows below give T cell receptor beta chains drawn from one sample of a study of shared clonotypes between healthy human individuals. Some clones are missing from TCRdb's copy, which holds only in-frame ones; the method was immunoSEQ multiplex PCR. The sample holds 600,000 to 750,000 clones, less than 80% seen once. Sequencing was performed on memory CD4+ T cells sorted from blood. The receptors here all came from a woman between 25 and 40 years old in good health. Each CDR3 is given with its conserved first and last residue. A D gene is named only where the DNA matches it firmly. Only some rows state a clone size, as once, few, many or a class for expanded clones.

J | V | D | size | CDR3 | DNA
TRBJ2-7 | TRBV29-1 | - | - | CSVSDAYEQYF | TGCAGCGTTTCAGACGCGTACGAGCAGTACTTC
TRBJ2-5 | TRBV29-1 | - | - | CSVEGTAQETQYF | TGCAGCGTTGAAGGGACAGCCCAAGAGACCCAGTACTTC
TRBJ1-1 | TRBV7-2 | TRBD1 | - | CASSLTGGDTEAFF | TGTGCCAGCAGCTTGACAGGGGGCGACACTGAAGCTTTCTTT
TRBJ2-2 | TRBV27 | - | - | CASGTLLTGELFF | TGTGCCAGCGGGACACTCTTGACCGGGGAGCTGTTTTTT
TRBJ1-4 | TRBV15 | - | few | CATSAQPGRQEKLFF | TGTGCCACCAGCGCACAGCCAGGAAGACAAGAAAAACTGTTTTTT
TRBJ2-7 | TRBV19 | - | - | CASSGVQGPSEEQYF | TGTGCCAGTAGTGGAGTGCAGGGGCCCAGTGAAGAGCAGTACTTC
TRBJ2-3 | TRBV5-1 | - | - | CASSLEPDWTDTQYF | TGCGCCAGCAGCTTGGAACCAGACTGGACAGATACGCAGTATTTT
TRBJ2-7 | TRBV27 | - | many | CASSLSLISYEQYF | TGTGCCAGCAGTTTATCACTCATCTCCTACGAGCAGTACTTC
TRBJ2-5 | TRBV7-9 | TRBD1 | - | CASPSPGGETQYF | TGTGCCAGCCCGTCGCCAGGGGGTGAGACCCAGTACTTC
TRBJ2-3 | TRBV10-3 | TRBD2 | - | CAISGLAGGLIDYTQYF | TGTGCCATCAGCGGACTAGCGGGAGGGCTGATCGACTATACGCAGTATTTT
TRBJ1-2 | TRBV7-9 | - | - | CASSLPHDYGYTF | TGTGCCAGCAGCTTACCCCACGACTATGGCTACACCTTC
TRBJ2-3 | TRBV5-8 | TRBD1 | - | CASSLRLGGAADTQYF | TGTGCCAGCAGCTTGCGTCTAGGGGGCGCGGCAGATACGCAGTATTTT
TRBJ1-4 | TRBV9 | - | - | CASSKAGANEKLFF | TGTGCCAGCAGCAAAGCAGGGGCTAATGAAAAACTGTTTTTT
TRBJ2-5 | TRBV5-1 | - | - | CASSFVGDETQYF | TGCGCCAGCAGCTTTGTTGGGGACGAGACCCAGTACTTC
TRBJ2-1 | TRBV11-2 | - | - | CASSLAAAYNEQFF | TGTGCCAGCAGCTTAGCGGCCGCTTACAATGAGCAGTTCTTC
TRBJ2-3 | TRBV6-4 | TRBD2 | - | CASSDGAGGTDTQYF | TGTGCCAGCAGTGACGGGGCGGGAGGCACAGATACGCAGTATTTT
TRBJ2-1 | TRBV27 | - | - | CASRPARDNQNEQFF | TGTGCCAGCAGACCCGCAAGGGATAATCAGAATGAGCAGTTCTTC
TRBJ2-7 | TRBV6-5 | TRBD1 | - | CASSRTGTNEQYF | TGTGCCAGCAGCCGGACAGGGACAAACGAGCAGTACTTC
TRBJ2-2 | TRBV4-2 | TRBD1 | once | CASSQGDRDTGELFF | TGTGCCAGCAGCCAAGGAGACAGGGACACCGGGGAGCTGTTTTTT
TRBJ1-2 | TRBV19 | - | - | CASSLETWQGRYGYTF | TGTGCCAGTAGTCTGGAGACGTGGCAGGGTCGGTATGGCTACACCTTC
TRBJ1-3 | TRBV7-9 | - | - | CASSQGTPTGNTIYF | TGTGCCAGCAGCCAGGGGACTCCTACTGGAAACACCATATATTTT
TRBJ2-7 | TRBV16 | - | - | CASSQSLGIVRNSYEQYF | TGTGCCAGCAGCCAAAGTCTAGGTATCGTCCGGAATTCCTACGAGCAGTACTTC
TRBJ2-7 | TRBV28 | - | - | CASSPLTYEQYF | TGTGCCAGCAGTCCCCTCACCTACGAGCAGTACTTC
TRBJ2-7 | TRBV27 | TRBD2 | - | CASSSQRELYEQYF | TGTGCCAGCAGTTCGCAGCGGGAGCTCTACGAGCAGTACTTC
TRBJ2-3 | TRBV2 | - | - | CASSGGTDTQYF | TGTGCCAGCAGTGGTGGCACAGATACGCAGTATTTT
TRBJ1-1 | TRBV30 | - | - | CAWSAYYETREAFF | TGTGCCTGGAGTGCCTACTATGAGACGAGAGAAGCTTTCTTT
TRBJ2-7 | TRBV27 | TRBD2 | few | CASSPSGLAKQYF | TGTGCCAGCAGTCCGTCAGGACTAGCGAAGCAGTACTTC
TRBJ2-1 | TRBV7-2 | TRBD2 | few | CASSRSGLTYNEQFF | TGTGCCAGCAGCCGTAGCGGGTTAACCTACAATGAGCAGTTCTTC
TRBJ2-7 | TRBV9 | - | once | CASSVCGLVEQYF | TGTGCCAGCAGCGTATGCGGTCTGGTCGAGCAGTACTTC
TRBJ2-3 | TRBV7-8 | TRBD2 | - | CASSSGLAGVKDTQYF | TGTGCCAGCAGCTCAGGACTAGCGGGAGTTAAAGATACGCAGTATTTT
TRBJ2-1 | TRBV7-9 | - | - | CASSHYRDYNEQFF | TGTGCCAGCAGCCACTACAGGGACTACAATGAGCAGTTCTTC
TRBJ1-1 | TRBV28 | - | - | CASSTTGLAFF | TGTGCCAGCAGTACTACAGGGTTGGCTTTCTTT
TRBJ2-3 | TRBV15 | TRBD2 | - | CATRSPGTRIGTQYF | TGTGCCACCAGATCCCCCGGGACTAGGATTGGTACGCAGTATTTT
TRBJ1-5 | TRBV10-3 | - | - | CAISPDPTQPQHF | TGTGCCATCAGTCCGGACCCAACCCAGCCCCAGCATTTT
TRBJ2-3 | TRBV5-1 | TRBD1 | - | CASRLQGAADTQYF | TGCGCCAGCAGGCTACAGGGGGCCGCAGATACGCAGTATTTT
TRBJ2-7 | TRBV19 | TRBD2 | - | CASSTMASGSYEQYF | TGTGCCAGTAGTACAATGGCTAGCGGTTCGTACGAGCAGTACTTC
TRBJ2-5 | TRBV9 | TRBD2 | - | CASSPGLAGSETQYF | TGTGCCAGCAGCCCGGGACTAGCGGGTTCGGAGACCCAGTACTTC
TRBJ1-1 | TRBV7-2 | - | - | CASSLSYQNTEAFF | TGTGCCAGCAGCTTAAGTTATCAGAACACTGAAGCTTTCTTT
TRBJ2-7 | TRBV5-1 | TRBD1 | - | CASSIGTGSTWSGPRYEQYF | TGCGCCAGCAGCATAGGGACAGGCTCGACCTGGAGCGGCCCTCGCTACGAGCAGTACTTC
TRBJ1-6 | TRBV7-2 | - | - | CASSAPARGNSPLHF | TGTGCCAGCAGCGCCCCGGCCAGGGGAAATTCACCCCTCCACTTT
TRBJ2-5 | TRBV19 | - | - | CASSRNGVQETQYF | TGTGCCAGTAGTAGAAACGGGGTACAAGAGACCCAGTACTTC
TRBJ1-2 | TRBV7-9 | TRBD1 | - | CASSLRRGTGEDGYTF | TGTGCCAGCAGCTTACGACGCGGGACAGGGGAGGATGGCTACACCTTC
TRBJ2-7 | TRBV2 | TRBD1 | few | CASSLIGTGANF | TGTGCCAGCAGCCTTATAGGGACAGGAGCCAACTTC
TRBJ2-4 | TRBV18 | TRBD2 | few | CASSPGGRDIQYF | TGTGCCAGCTCCCCAGGTGGGAGGGACATTCAGTACTTC
TRBJ1-3 | TRBV4-2 | - | - | CASSQEATESSGNTIYF | TGTGCCAGCAGCCAAGAAGCGACGGAGAGCTCTGGAAACACCATATATTTT
TRBJ2-3 | TRBV2 | TRBD2 | - | CASSKTSGSDTQYF | TGTGCCAGCAGTAAGACTAGCGGGAGTGATACGCAGTATTTT
TRBJ2-1 | TRBV19 | - | - | CASSISGTEVFF | TGTGCCAGTAGTATCAGCGGGACAGAAGTGTTCTTC
TRBJ2-2 | TRBV11-2 | - | - | CASSLNRDPSYGELFF | TGTGCCAGCAGCTTGAATCGAGACCCCTCTTATGGGGAGCTGTTTTTT
TRBJ1-5 | TRBV6-6 | - | - | CASIAQVGNQPQHF | TGTGCCAGCATTGCTCAGGTTGGGAATCAGCCCCAGCATTTT
TRBJ2-1 | TRBV6-6 | - | - | CASSPTIDREQFF | TGTGCCAGCAGTCCTACAATCGACAGGGAGCAGTTCTTC
TRBJ2-7 | TRBV6-5 | - | - | CASRSEGAEQYF | TGTGCCAGCAGATCGGAGGGGGCCGAGCAGTACTTC
TRBJ1-5 | TRBV18 | TRBD1 | - | CASSPGQTSNQPQHF | TGTGCCAGCTCACCGGGACAGACCTCCAATCAGCCCCAGCATTTT
TRBJ2-3 | TRBV19 | - | - | CASSIAALGADTQYF | TGTGCCAGTAGTATCGCCGCGCTCGGGGCAGATACGCAGTATTTT
TRBJ1-2 | TRBV6-5 | - | - | CASSYKGYGYTF | TGTGCCAGCAGTTATAAGGGCTATGGCTACACCTTC